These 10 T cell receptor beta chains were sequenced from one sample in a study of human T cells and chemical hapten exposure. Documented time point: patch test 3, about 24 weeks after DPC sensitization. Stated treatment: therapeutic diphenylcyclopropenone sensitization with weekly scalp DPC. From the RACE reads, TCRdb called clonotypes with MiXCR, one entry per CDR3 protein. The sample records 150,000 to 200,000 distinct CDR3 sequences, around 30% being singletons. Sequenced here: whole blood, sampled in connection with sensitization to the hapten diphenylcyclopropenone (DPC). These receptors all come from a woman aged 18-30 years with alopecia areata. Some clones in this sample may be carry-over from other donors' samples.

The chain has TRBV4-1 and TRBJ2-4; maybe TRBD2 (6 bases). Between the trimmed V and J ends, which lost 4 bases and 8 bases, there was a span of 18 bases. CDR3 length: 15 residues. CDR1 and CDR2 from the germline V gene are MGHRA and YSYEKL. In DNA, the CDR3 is TGCGCCAGCAGCCCGAACTGGAGGGAGTCGGACATTCAGTACTTC. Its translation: CASSPNWRESDIQYF.

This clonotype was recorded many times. The CDR3 DNA sequence: TGTGCCAGCAGCTTAGACGGGGGGCATGAGGCTGGGGCCAACGTCCTGACTTTC. Its protein product is CASSLDGGHEAGANVLTF. V usage is TRBV7-3 and J usage is TRBJ2-6; maybe TRBD2 (7 bases). The CDR3 totals 18 residues. Trimming took off 2 bases at V and 2 bases at J, with 16 bases between the two ends. CDR1 is SGHTA, CDR2 FQGTGA, per germline. The variable domain in full, completed from reference TRBV7-3 and TRBJ2-6, reads GAGVSQTPSNKVTEKGKYVELRCDPISGHTALYWYRQSLGQGPEFLIYFQGTGAADDSGLPNDRFFAVRPEGSVSTLKIQRTERGDSAVYLCASSLDGGHEAGANVLTFGAGSRLTVL.

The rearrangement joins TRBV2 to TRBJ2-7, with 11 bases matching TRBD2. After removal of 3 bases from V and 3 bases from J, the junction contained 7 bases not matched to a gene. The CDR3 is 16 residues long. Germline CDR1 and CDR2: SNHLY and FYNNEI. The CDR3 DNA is TGTGCCAGCAGTGAGTCTGGACTAGCGGGCGACTACGAGCAGTACTTC. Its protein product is CASSESGLAGDYEQYF.

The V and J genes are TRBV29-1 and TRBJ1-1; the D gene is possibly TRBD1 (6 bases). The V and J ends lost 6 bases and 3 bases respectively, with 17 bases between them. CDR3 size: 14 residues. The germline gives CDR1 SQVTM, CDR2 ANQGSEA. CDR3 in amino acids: CSVGVGAGDTEAFF. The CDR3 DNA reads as TGCAGCGTCGGCGTGGGGGCCGGGGACACTGAAGCTTTCTTT.

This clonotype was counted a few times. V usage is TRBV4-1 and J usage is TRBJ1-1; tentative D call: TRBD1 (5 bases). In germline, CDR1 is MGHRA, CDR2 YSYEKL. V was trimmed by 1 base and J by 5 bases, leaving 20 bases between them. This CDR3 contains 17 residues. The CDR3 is CASSQGGGRARGTEAFF. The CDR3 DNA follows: TGCGCCAGCAGCCAAGGGGGGGGTCGGGCCCGGGGGACTGAAGCTTTCTTT.

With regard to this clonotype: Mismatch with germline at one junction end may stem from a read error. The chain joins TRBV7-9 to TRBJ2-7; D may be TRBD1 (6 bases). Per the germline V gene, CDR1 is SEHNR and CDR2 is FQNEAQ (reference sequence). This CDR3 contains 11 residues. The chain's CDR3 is CVSSSGTEQYF. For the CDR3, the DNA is TGTGTCAGCAGCTCCGGGACAGAGCAGTACTTC.

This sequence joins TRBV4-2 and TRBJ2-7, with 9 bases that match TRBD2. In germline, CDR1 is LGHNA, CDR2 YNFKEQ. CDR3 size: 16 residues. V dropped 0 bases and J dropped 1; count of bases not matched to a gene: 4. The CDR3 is CASSQDLAGGSYEQYF. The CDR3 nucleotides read TGTGCCAGCAGCCAAGATCTCGCGGGAGGGTCCTACGAGCAGTACTTC.

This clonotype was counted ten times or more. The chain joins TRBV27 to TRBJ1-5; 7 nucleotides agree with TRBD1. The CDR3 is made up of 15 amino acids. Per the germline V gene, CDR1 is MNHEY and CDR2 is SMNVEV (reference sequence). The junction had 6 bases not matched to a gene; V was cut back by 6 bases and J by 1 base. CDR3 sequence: CASSWDSSSNQPQHF. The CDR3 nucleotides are TGTGCCAGCAGCTGGGACAGTAGCAGCAATCAGCCCCAGCATTTT.

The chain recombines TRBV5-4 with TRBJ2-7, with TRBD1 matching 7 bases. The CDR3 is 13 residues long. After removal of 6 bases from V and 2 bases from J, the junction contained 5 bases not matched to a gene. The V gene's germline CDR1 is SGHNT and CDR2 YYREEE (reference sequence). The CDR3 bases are TGTGCCAGCACCTGGGACAGAGCCTACGAGCAGTACTTC. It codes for CASTWDRAYEQYF.

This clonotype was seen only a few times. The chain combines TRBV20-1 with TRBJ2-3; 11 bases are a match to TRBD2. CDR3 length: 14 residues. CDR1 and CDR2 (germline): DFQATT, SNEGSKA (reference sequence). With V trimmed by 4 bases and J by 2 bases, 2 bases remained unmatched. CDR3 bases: TGCAGTGCTAAGACTAGCGGGGACACAGATACGCAGTATTTT. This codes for CSAKTSGDTDTQYF.